One sample yielded the 23 T cell receptor beta chains listed below, sequenced in a study of response to subunit inactivated influenza vaccine. Each CDR3 protein gets one entry after TCRdb re-called the RT-PCR reads with MiXCR. This table holds about 780,000 distinct CDR3 sequences, around 18% found once. The source material was PBMCs from blood, sampled 5 days after vaccination. The receptors stem from a man in his forties or fifties who received an inactivated influenza vaccine.

The chain carries TRBV12-3 or TRBV12-4 and TRBJ2-7; TRBD1 agrees at 8 bases. Germline trimming cut 6 bases from V and 5 bases from J; bases unmatched to any gene: 3. The CDR3 is made up of 12 amino acids. The CDR3 spells CASRRTGNEQYF. The CDR3 DNA reads as TGTGCCAGCAGGCGGACAGGGAACGAGCAGTACTTC.

The chain carries TRBV6-2 or TRBV6-3 and TRBJ2-5; D is perhaps TRBD1 (6 bases). The CDR3 runs 13 residues. Germline CDR1 MNHEY, CDR2 SVGEGT. Trimming removed 5 bases at V and 0 bases at J, with 7 bases between. The CDR3 here is CASSDRNQETQYF. The CDR3 nucleotides read TGTGCCAGCAGTGACAGGAACCAAGAGACCCAGTACTTC.

The V gene is TRBV5-1, the J gene TRBJ2-3; no clear D. Germline loops: CDR1 SGHRS, CDR2 YFSETQ. The CDR3 totals 15 residues. Trimming took 0 bases from V and 4 from J, leaving 12 bases between them. In DNA, the CDR3 is TGCGCCAGCAGCTTGGCTGCTAAATTGGCAGATACGCAGTATTTT. This gives the protein CASSLAAKLADTQYF.

This chain's CDR3 is CASSGHETGLAAYNEQFF. The CDR3 DNA reads as TGTGCCAGCAGTGGACACGAAACCGGACTAGCGGCCTACAATGAGCAGTTCTTC. The V gene is TRBV6-1, the J gene TRBJ2-1, with TRBD2 identical over 10 bases. CDR1 MNHNS and CDR2 SASEGT come from the germline V gene. This CDR3 is built from 18 residues. V was clipped by 4 bases and J by 2 bases; unmatched bases: 11.

The chain joins TRBV5-5 to TRBJ2-7; maybe TRBD2 (6 bases). CDR1 and CDR2 (germline): SGHKS, YYEKEE (reference sequence). There are 16 residues in the CDR3. The V end lost 3 bases, the J end lost 5 bases, and 21 bases lay between the germline ends. CDR3 in DNA: TGTGCCAGCAGCTACTCCCTTGGGGGGTTTCGGGACGAGCAGTACTTC. This codes for CASSYSLGGFRDEQYF.

This clonotype has only a few counts. The genes are TRBV7-9 and TRBJ2-7; 10 bases are a match to TRBD1. Germline loops: CDR1 SEHNR, CDR2 FQNEAQ (reference sequence). This CDR3 contains 15 residues. V was clipped by 5 bases and J by 3 bases; unmatched bases: 7. CDR3 sequence reads: CASSLGQGEFYEQYF. As DNA, the CDR3 is TGTGCCAGCAGCCTAGGACAGGGGGAATTCTACGAGCAGTACTTC.

Of note for this clonotype: One end of the junction fails to match germline, which may point to a read error. The chain links TRBV5-4 to TRBJ2-7, with TRBD2 identical over 9 bases. The CDR3 consists of 15 residues. The V gene's germline CDR1 is SGHNT and CDR2 YYREEE (reference sequence). Here the CDR3 DNA reads TGTGCCATCAGCAGATCGGGACTAGCCTACTACGAGCAGTACTTC. Its protein is CAISRSGLAYYEQYF.

This clonotype was observed many times. The V gene is TRBV5-1, the J gene TRBJ2-6; 7 bases align to TRBD1. Germline-derived CDR1 and CDR2 are SGHRS and YFSETQ. This CDR3 comprises 18 residues. The trim removed 4 bases at V and 0 bases at J, leaving 10 bases unmatched. The CDR3 DNA follows: TGCGCCAGCAGCCCGAGGGGACAGCAAATCTCTGGGGCCAACGTCCTGACTTTC. It is translated as CASSPRGQQISGANVLTF.

In its sample, this clonotype was seen a few times. The chain carries TRBV4-3 and TRBJ2-1; 10 bases match TRBD2. V was pared by 4 bases and J by 8 bases, with 11 bases of the junction left unmatched. Germline values: CDR1 LGHNA, CDR2 YSLEER. The CDR3 is made up of 16 amino acids. The chain's CDR3 is CASSPYASGSNYEQFF. The CDR3 DNA reads TGCGCCAGCAGCCCCTACGCTAGCGGGAGTAACTATGAGCAGTTCTTC.

CDR3 in amino acids: CASSPGSLVYGYTF. CDR3 bases: TGTGCCAGCAGCCCCGGGAGCTTAGTCTATGGCTACACCTTC. V usage is TRBV13 and J usage is TRBJ1-2; D uncertain. CDR3 size: 14 residues. The V gene lost 5 bases and the J gene lost 4 bases, with 14 bases spanning the gap. From germline, CDR1 is PRHDT and CDR2 FYEKMQ (reference sequence). The full variable domain, its missing parts supplied by reference TRBV13 and TRBJ1-2, is AAGVIQSPRHLIKEKRETATLKCYPIPRHDTVYWYQQGPGQDPQFLISFYEKMQSDKGSIPDRFSAQQFSDYHSELNMSSLELGDSALYFCASSPGSLVYGYTFGSGTRLTVV.

The chain joins TRBV7-2 to TRBJ1-3; D unresolved. The V end was cut by 6 bases, the J end by 2 bases, with 14 bases between. Germline lookup yields CDR1 SGHTA and CDR2 FQGNSA. The CDR3 has 15 amino acids. The CDR3 sequence: CASSPDGVPGNTIYF. CDR3 bases: TGTGCCAGCAGTCCGGACGGCGTACCTGGAAACACCATATATTTT.

Written as DNA, the CDR3 is TGTGCCAGCAGCGTTGGAGGGGGCTACAATGAGCAGTTCTTC. Translation: CASSVGGGYNEQFF. The V gene is TRBV9, the J gene TRBJ2-1; D may correspond to TRBD1 or TRBD2 (6 bases each). CDR3 length equals 14 residues. V was trimmed by 2 bases and J by 3 bases, leaving 9 bases between them. The germline V gene has CDR1 SGDLS and CDR2 YYNGEE.

This clonotype has ten or more counts. The CDR3 here is CASSLGQGKNEQFF. Written as DNA, the CDR3 is TGTGCCAGCAGTTTGGGACAGGGGAAGAATGAGCAGTTCTTC. The chain is built from TRBV12-3 or TRBV12-4 and TRBJ2-1; 10 bases are shared with TRBD1. The V segment lost 3 bases and the J segment 7 bases; nucleotides outside the gene matches: 3. The CDR3 covers 14 residues.

In its sample, this clonotype was seen a few times. This chain uses TRBV6-5 with TRBJ2-6; 9 bases line up with TRBD1. The germline V gene encodes CDR1 MNHEY and CDR2 SVGAGI. The CDR3 is 18 residues long. V shed 2 bases, J shed 4 bases, and the junction held 9 bases outside the gene matches. As DNA, the CDR3 is TGTGCCAGCAGTTACCCCTCGGGACAGGGTCGCGGGGCCAACGTCCTGACTTTC. Translation gives CASSYPSGQGRGANVLTF.

Only a few counts were recorded for this clonotype. This sequence joins TRBV30 and TRBJ2-7, with D perhaps matching TRBD1 or TRBD2 (5 bases each). From germline, CDR1 is GTSNPN and CDR2 SVGIG (reference sequence). Trimming stripped 2 bases from V and 2 bases from J, with 16 bases between. CDR3 length: 15 residues. The CDR3 spells CAWSSGLGLTYEQYF. CDR3 DNA: TGTGCCTGGAGTAGCGGTCTGGGGCTCACCTACGAGCAGTACTTC.

This clonotype has at least ten counts. V is TRBV24-1 and J is TRBJ2-3; D gene unclear. Trimming stripped 4 bases from V and 6 bases from J, with 13 bases between. Germline CDR1 reads KGHDR; CDR2 reads SFDVKD. CDR3 size: 14 residues. In DNA form, the CDR3 reads TGTGCCACCAGTGACTCCGGGCGTCGGGATACGCAGTATTTT. This translates into CATSDSGRRDTQYF.

The chain uses TRBV7-9 and TRBJ2-1; 13 positions agree with TRBD2. CDR1 and CDR2 (germline): SEHNR, FQNEAQ (reference sequence). The CDR3 loop spans 16 amino acids. Trimming cost V 5 bases and J 2 bases; bases outside gene matches: 3. The DNA of the CDR3 is TGTGCCAGCAGCAAGACTAGCGGGAGGACCTACAATGAGCAGTTCTTC. Amino acids: CASSKTSGRTYNEQFF.

This chain uses TRBV29-1 with TRBJ2-5; TRBD1 matches 7 bases. CDR1 is SQVTM, CDR2 ANQGSEA, per germline. The junction had 10 bases not matched to a gene; V was cut back by 5 bases and J by 1 base. The CDR3 is 15 amino acids. DNA of the CDR3: TGCAGCGTTTCAAGGGGGCGGGCGACCCAAGAGACCCAGTACTTC. Residues: CSVSRGRATQETQYF.

This clonotype came up many times. This chain joins TRBV6-2 or TRBV6-3 and TRBJ1-6; D unresolved. The CDR3 totals 12 residues. The ends were cut back, 5 bases at V and 9 bases at J, with 8 bases in the middle. The germline CDR1 and CDR2 sequences are MNHEY and SVGEGT. CDR3 DNA: TGTGCCAGCAGTAAGGACCCTTCACCCCTCCACTTT. The encoded protein is CASSKDPSPLHF.

This clonotype turned up a few times. The J gene is TRBJ2-2, the V gene TRBV27, with TRBD2 identical over 13 bases. The CDR3 has 17 amino acids. Germline assignment: CDR1 MNHEY and CDR2 SMNVEV (reference sequence). The J segment lost 4 bases and the V segment lost 3 bases, leaving 5 bases of the junction unmatched. DNA for the CDR3: TGTGCCAGCAGTTTCAGACTAGCGGGAGGCTCCACCGGGGAGCTGTTTTTT. This codes for CASSFRLAGGSTGELFF.

The chain is built from TRBV6-2 or TRBV6-3 and TRBJ2-2, with D possibly matching TRBD2 (6 bases). CDR3 length: 16 amino acids. Between the trimmed V and J ends, which lost 7 bases and 2 bases, there was a span of 17 bases. CDR1 and CDR2 from the germline V gene are MNHEY and SVGEGT. CDR3 region: CASINGGLLNTGELFF. CDR3 nucleotide sequence: TGTGCCAGCATCAACGGGGGACTCCTAAACACCGGGGAGCTGTTTTTT.

The rearrangement links TRBV30 to TRBJ2-3, with no clear D. There are 13 residues in the CDR3. Germline CDR1 reads GTSNPN; CDR2 reads SVGIG (reference sequence). Trimming took 4 bases from V and 1 from J, leaving 9 bases between them. CDR3 amino acids: CAWMTDGTDTQYF. The CDR3 DNA reads TGTGCCTGGATGACGGATGGCACAGATACGCAGTATTTT. The variable domain in full, with the rest retrieved from reference TRBV30 and TRBJ2-3, is SQTIHQWPATLVQPVGSPLSLECTVEGTSNPNLYWYRQAAGRGLQLLFYSVGIGQISSEVPQNLSASRPQDRQFILSSKKLLLSDSGFYLCAWMTDGTDTQYFGPGTRLTVL.

The rearrangement uses TRBV20-1 and TRBJ2-5; no firm D call. The ends were cut back, 5 bases at V and 0 bases at J, with 7 bases in the middle. Germline V gene sequence: CDR1 DFQATT, CDR2 SNEGSKA (reference sequence). The CDR3 totals 12 residues. CDR3 sequence (DNA): TGCAGTGCTGGCAAGTACCAAGAGACCCAGTACTTC. It codes for CSAGKYQETQYF.